Following are 10 T cell receptor beta chains from one sample sequenced in a study of blood T cell repertoires in COVID-19. The repertoire was sequenced with immunoSEQ multiplex PCR; TCRdb's copy has only in-frame clones and lacks some. The sample carries around 170,000 clones, approximately 80% recorded once. The sequenced sample consisted of PBMCs or T cells enriched from blood (not recorded which). These receptors were taken from a woman aged 50 to 65 who had recovered from COVID-19.

This clone was observed a few times. This chain uses TRBV5-5 with TRBJ1-3; D is unclear. The V end was cut by 0 bases, the J end by 1 base, with 14 bases between. CDR1 is SGHKS and CDR2 is YYEKEE in the germline V gene (reference sequence). This CDR3 is 17 amino acids long. The CDR3, as DNA: TGTGCCAGCAGCTTGGGGGTCGGCAGACTTTCTGGAAACACCATATATTTT. This translates into CASSLGVGRLSGNTIYF.

V is TRBV5-1 and J is TRBJ2-3; D is ambiguous. V lost 8 bases to trimming and J lost 0 bases, with 7 bases between them. The CDR3 consists of 12 residues. The V gene's germline CDR1 is SGHRS and CDR2 YFSETQ. The CDR3 DNA follows: TGCGCCAGTCGTACAAGCACAGATACGCAGTATTTT. This codes for CASRTSTDTQYF.

The chain links TRBV19 to TRBJ2-7; D may be TRBD2 (7 bases). The CDR3 loop spans 12 amino acids. Germline V lookup: CDR1 LNHDA, CDR2 SQIVND (reference sequence). V lost 6 bases and J 7 bases, leaving 13 bases between the germline ends. The CDR3 spells CASSRGAGEQYF. CDR3 coding DNA: TGTGCCAGTAGCCGGGGGGCAGGAGAGCAGTACTTC.

The chain has TRBV15 and TRBJ2-5; TRBD2 aligns across 8 bases. V trimming: 0 bases; J trimming: 2 bases; junction bases outside the gene matches: 2. CDR1 and CDR2 from the germline V gene are LNHNV and YYDKDF (reference sequence). This CDR3 is built from 15 residues. CDR3 DNA: TGTGCCACCAGCAGAGAGAGCGGGGGTCAAGAGACCCAGTACTTC. This gives the protein CATSRESGGQETQYF.

This CDR3 is CAISSGSSPETQYF. CDR3 in DNA: TGTGCCATCAGCAGCGGGAGTTCCCCAGAGACCCAGTACTTC. V usage is TRBV10-3 and J usage is TRBJ2-5, with 8 bases identical to TRBD2. The CDR3 covers 14 residues. Unmatched junction bases numbered 7, after V lost 6 bases and J lost 4 bases. CDR1 ENHRY and CDR2 SYGVKD come from the germline V gene.

The V and J genes are TRBV7-2 and TRBJ2-3, with D possibly matching TRBD2 (6 bases). The CDR3 has 13 amino acids. CDR1 and CDR2 (germline): SGHTA, FQGNSA. The V gene lost 6 bases and the J gene lost 8 bases, with 15 bases spanning the gap. The CDR3 reads CASREAMRGTQYF. CDR3 bases: TGTGCCAGCAGGGAGGCTATGCGGGGTACGCAGTATTTT.

The chain employs TRBV7-9 and TRBJ2-3; tentatively, D is TRBD2 (5 bases). Trimming cost V 3 bases and J 2 bases, with 12 bases left between them. Per the germline V gene, CDR1 is SEHNR and CDR2 is FQNEAQ (reference sequence). The CDR3 consists of 15 residues. CDR3 region: CASSLTTGFTDTQYF. For the CDR3, the DNA is TGTGCCAGCAGCTTGACCACGGGATTCACAGATACGCAGTATTTT.

The genes are TRBV2 and TRBJ2-3; no clear D. This CDR3 spans 13 amino acids. Trimming took off 7 bases at V and 0 bases at J, with 8 bases between the two ends. The germline V gene encodes CDR1 SNHLY and CDR2 FYNNEI. DNA for the CDR3: TGTGCCAGCAAACTCCCTAGCACAGATACGCAGTATTTT. Its translation: CASKLPSTDTQYF. Full variable domain (outside the CDR3, taken from reference TRBV2 and TRBJ2-3): EPEVTQTPSHQVTQMGQEVILRCVPISNHLYFYWYRQILGQKVEFLVSFYNNEISEKSEIFDDQFSVERPDGSNFTLKIRSTKLEDSAMYFCASKLPSTDTQYFGPGTRLTVL.

Written as DNA, the CDR3 is TGTGCCAGCCGACTCCGGGGGACCGATGGCTACACCTTC. This sequence encodes CASRLRGTDGYTF. The J gene is TRBJ1-2, the V gene TRBV11-2; D may be TRBD1 (5 bases). Looked up from germline, CDR1 is SGHAT and CDR2 is FQNNGV. This CDR3 comprises 13 residues. Trimming removed 8 bases from V and 6 bases from J, with 16 bases in between.

The genes are TRBV6-2 or TRBV6-3 and TRBJ1-1, with unresolved D. The germline CDR1 and CDR2 sequences are MNHEY and SVGEGT. This CDR3 has 15 amino acids. V was shortened by 5 bases and J by 1 base, with 14 bases between the two germline ends. CDR3 sequence reads: CASSAVLFGNTEAFF. CDR3 sequence (DNA): TGTGCCAGCAGTGCGGTCCTATTCGGGAACACTGAAGCTTTCTTT.